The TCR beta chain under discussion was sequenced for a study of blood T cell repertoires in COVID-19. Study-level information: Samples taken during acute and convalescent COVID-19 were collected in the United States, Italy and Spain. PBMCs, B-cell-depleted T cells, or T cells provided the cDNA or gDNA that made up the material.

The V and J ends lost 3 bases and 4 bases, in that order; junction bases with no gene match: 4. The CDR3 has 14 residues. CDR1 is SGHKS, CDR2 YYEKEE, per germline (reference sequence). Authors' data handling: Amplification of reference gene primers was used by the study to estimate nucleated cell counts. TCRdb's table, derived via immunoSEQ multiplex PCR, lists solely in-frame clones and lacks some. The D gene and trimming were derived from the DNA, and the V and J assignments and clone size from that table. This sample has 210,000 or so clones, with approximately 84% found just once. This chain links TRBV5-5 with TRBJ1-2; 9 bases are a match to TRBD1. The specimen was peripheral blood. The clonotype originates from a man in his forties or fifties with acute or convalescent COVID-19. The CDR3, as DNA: TGTGCCAGCAGCTCGGGACAGGGACGCTATGGCTACACCTTC. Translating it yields CASSSGQGRYGYTF.